This T cell receptor beta chain comes out of a study of cytomegalovirus exposure and HLA in healthy donors. Germline loops: CDR1 SGHDT, CDR2 YYEEEE. V was cut by 1 base and J by 3 bases, with 7 bases left in between. CDR3 length: 13 residues. Healthy bone marrow donors made up the cohort. 60 Vbeta and 13 Jbeta primers were used in PCR. The table came from immunoSEQ multiplex PCR; TCRdb's copy has only in-frame clones and leaves some out. Here the sample spans under 200,000 clones, 65% to 90% being singletons. The genes are TRBV5-6 and TRBJ2-5, with D possibly being TRBD1 (6 bases). The TCR comes from a man aged 50-60 years in good health and CMV-seropositive. The sample consisted of PBMCs. CDR3 sequence: CASSLYREETQYF. CDR3 sequence (DNA): TGTGCCAGCAGCTTGTACAGGGAAGAGACCCAGTACTTC.